The 9 T cell receptor beta chains listed next were all sequenced from one sample in a study of neurological immune-mediated disorders (dated by TCRdb to between 2018 and 2021). Receptors were amplified or captured by 5' RACE. The data were produced on an Illumina HiSeq 2500. TCRdb's own reprocessing of the public reads used fastp at Q25 and MiXCR and kept productive beta chains. Rows matching on CDR3 protein sequence are summarized as one entry with the most common DNA and genes. The sample table records about 46,000 distinct CDR3 sequences; 3% to 3.5% of these occur just once. The ten largest make up about 15% of the sample. Sequencing input: PBMCs. These receptors all stem from a woman aged 50 to 60 with multiple sclerosis.

This clonotype was recorded at least ten times. The gene calls are TRBV12-3 or TRBV12-4 and TRBJ2-3; 8 bases are a match to TRBD1. The J segment lost 5 bases and the V segment lost 8 bases, leaving 9 bases of the junction unmatched. The CDR3 covers 14 residues. The CDR3 bases are TGTGCCAGCGGGAATCAGGGGGCTGTAGATACGCAGTATTTT. It yields the protein CASGNQGAVDTQYF.

This clonotype has at least ten counts. The chain uses TRBV7-8 and TRBJ2-3, with no clear D. The V end was cut by 1 base, the J end by 2 bases, with 16 bases between. This CDR3 spans 17 amino acids. The germline gives CDR1 SGHVS, CDR2 FQNEAQ. The CDR3 DNA reads as TGTGCCAGCAGCTTAGGTCTGTCTAGTAGAAACACAGATACGCAGTATTTT. This encodes CASSLGLSSRNTDTQYF.

This clonotype is classed as medium-sized. The chain joins TRBV5-6 to TRBJ2-1; D uncertain. The CDR3 has 15 residues. V lost 0 bases to trimming and J lost 1 base, with 8 bases between them. CDR1 is SGHDT and CDR2 is YYEEEE in the germline V gene. In nucleotides, the CDR3 is TGTGCCAGCAGCTTGGGAGGCGGATCCTACAATGAGCAGTTCTTC. Encoded protein: CASSLGGGSYNEQFF.

To note about this clonotype: A read error may be the cause here, since a much bigger clone is one base away. V and J are TRBV20-1 and TRBJ2-3, with D possibly matching TRBD2 (5 bases). This CDR3 is 10 amino acids long. V was clipped by 4 bases and J by 11 bases, with 10 bases between them. Germline CDR1 is DFQATT and CDR2 is SNEGSKA (reference sequence). The CDR3 reads CSANSGLQYF. CDR3 in DNA: TGCAGTGCTAACAGCGGCTTGCAGTATTTT.

There are many counts of this clonotype. CDR3 region: CSVEDPVSNEKLFF. CDR3 nucleotides: TGCAGCGTTGAAGATCCGGTCTCTAATGAAAAACTGTTTTTT. The J gene is TRBJ1-4, the V gene TRBV29-1; D remains ambiguous. The CDR3 has 14 amino acids. Trimming pared 0 bases from V and 3 bases from J, leaving 8 bases between. CDR1 and CDR2 from the germline V gene are SQVTM and ANQGSEA.

This clonotype is judged medium-sized. The chain has TRBV13 and TRBJ2-7; a weak D match, TRBD1 (6 bases). CDR3 length: 15 residues. The germline V gene encodes CDR1 PRHDT and CDR2 FYEKMQ (reference sequence). The V end lost 1 base, the J end lost 2 bases, and 12 bases lay between the germline ends. The CDR3 spells CASSLAGTYTYEQYV. CDR3 coding DNA: TGTGCCAGCAGCTTAGCCGGGACATACACCTACGAGCAGTACGTC.

This clonotype has at least ten counts. The V gene is TRBV9, the J gene TRBJ1-4; 11 bases agree with TRBD1. This CDR3 comprises 16 residues. From germline, CDR1 is SGDLS and CDR2 YYNGEE. V shed 4 bases and J 8 bases; nucleotides not matched to a gene: 10. The CDR3 bases are TGTGCCAGCAGCCCTTTCTCCGGGACAGGGGGAGAAAAACTGTTTTTT. Translation: CASSPFSGTGGEKLFF.

This clonotype was observed at least ten times. This chain links TRBV20-1 with TRBJ2-5; no definite D call. The CDR3 consists of 12 residues. Trimming left V 3 bases short and J 1 base short, with 6 bases between. The germline CDR1 and CDR2 sequences are DFQATT and SNEGSKA (reference sequence). The CDR3 DNA sequence: TGCAGTGCTAGGAAAGCCCAAGAGACCCAGTACTTC. The encoded protein is CSARKAQETQYF.

This clonotype came up many times. The chain links TRBV5-1 to TRBJ2-3; 15 nucleotides align to TRBD2. The CDR3 covers 17 residues. The germline CDR1 and CDR2 sequences are SGHRS and YFSETQ. Trimming removed 3 bases from V and 6 bases from J; junction bases left unmatched: 8. The CDR3 loop is CASSSGLAGGPSDTQYF. The DNA for the CDR3 is TGCGCCAGCAGCTCCGGACTAGCGGGAGGGCCATCGGATACGCAGTATTTT. The full variable domain, completed using reference TRBV5-1 and TRBJ2-3, is KAGVTQTPRYLIKTRGQQVTLSCSPISGHRSVSWYQQTPGQGLQFLFEYFSETQRNKGNFPGRFSGRQFSNSRSEMNVSTLELGDSALYLCASSSGLAGGPSDTQYFGPGTRLTVL.